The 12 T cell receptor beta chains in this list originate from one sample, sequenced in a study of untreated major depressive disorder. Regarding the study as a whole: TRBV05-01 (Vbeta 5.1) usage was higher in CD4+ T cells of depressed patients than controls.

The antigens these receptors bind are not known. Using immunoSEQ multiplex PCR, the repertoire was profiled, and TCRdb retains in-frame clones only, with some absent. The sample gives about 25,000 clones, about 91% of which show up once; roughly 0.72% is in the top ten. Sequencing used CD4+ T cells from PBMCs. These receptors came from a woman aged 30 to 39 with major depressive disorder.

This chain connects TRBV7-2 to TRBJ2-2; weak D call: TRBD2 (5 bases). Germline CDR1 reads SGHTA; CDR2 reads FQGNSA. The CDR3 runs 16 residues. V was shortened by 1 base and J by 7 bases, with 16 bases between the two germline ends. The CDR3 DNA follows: TGTGCCAGCAGCTTAGGGATCGGGGAGTTTGTCGGGGAGCTGTTTTTT. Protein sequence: CASSLGIGEFVGELFF.

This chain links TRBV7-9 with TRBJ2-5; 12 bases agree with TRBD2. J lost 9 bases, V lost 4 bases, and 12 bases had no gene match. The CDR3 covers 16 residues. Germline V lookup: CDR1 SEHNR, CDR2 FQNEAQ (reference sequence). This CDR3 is CASSSVTSGSSISQYF. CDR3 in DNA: TGTGCCAGCAGCTCCGTGACTAGCGGGAGTTCCATATCCCAGTACTTC.

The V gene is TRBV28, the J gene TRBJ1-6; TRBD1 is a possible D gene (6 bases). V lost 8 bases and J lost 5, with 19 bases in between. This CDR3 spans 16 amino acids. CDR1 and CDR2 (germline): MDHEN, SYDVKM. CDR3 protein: CASAAGGGHNNSPLHF. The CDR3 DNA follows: TGTGCCAGCGCTGCTGGGGGGGGCCACAATAATTCACCCCTCCACTTT.

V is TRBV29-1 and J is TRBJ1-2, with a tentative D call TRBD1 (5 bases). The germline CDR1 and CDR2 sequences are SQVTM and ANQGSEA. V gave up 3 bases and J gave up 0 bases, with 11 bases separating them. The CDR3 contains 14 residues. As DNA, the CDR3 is TGCAGCGTTGATGGGGCTAACTCTAACTATGGCTACACCTTC. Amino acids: CSVDGANSNYGYTF.

In DNA, the CDR3 is TGTGCCAGCAGCTTGGCCGTAGACGGAGGCACAGATACGCAGTATTTT. The encoded protein is CASSLAVDGGTDTQYF. The chain recombines TRBV5-4 with TRBJ2-3, with D unresolved. Trimming left V 0 bases short and J 1 base short, with 12 bases between. The length of the CDR3 is 16 residues. Germline CDR1 SGHNT, CDR2 YYREEE (reference sequence).

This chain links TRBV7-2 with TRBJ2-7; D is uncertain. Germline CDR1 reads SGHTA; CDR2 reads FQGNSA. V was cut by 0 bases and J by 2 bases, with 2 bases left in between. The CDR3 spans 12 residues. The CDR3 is CASSLATYEQYF. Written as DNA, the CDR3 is TGTGCCAGCAGCTTAGCGACCTACGAGCAGTACTTC. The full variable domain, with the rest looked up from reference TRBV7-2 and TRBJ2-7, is GAGVSQSPSNKVTEKGKDVELRCDPISGHTALYWYRQSLGQGLEFLIYFQGNSAPDKSGLPSDRFSAERTGGSVSTLTIQRTQQEDSAVYLCASSLATYEQYFGPGTRLTVT.

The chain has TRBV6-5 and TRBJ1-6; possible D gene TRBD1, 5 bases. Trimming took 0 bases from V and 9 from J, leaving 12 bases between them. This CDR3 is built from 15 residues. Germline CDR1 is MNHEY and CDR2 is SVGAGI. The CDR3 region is CASSYSGGSGSPLHF. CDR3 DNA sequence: TGTGCCAGCAGTTACTCGGGGGGGTCGGGTTCACCCCTCCACTTT.

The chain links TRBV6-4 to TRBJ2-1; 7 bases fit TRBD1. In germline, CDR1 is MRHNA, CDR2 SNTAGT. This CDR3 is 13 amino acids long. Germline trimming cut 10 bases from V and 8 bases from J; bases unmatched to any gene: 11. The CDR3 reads CANTGTAWHEQFF. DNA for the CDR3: TGTGCCAACACCGGGACAGCTTGGCATGAGCAGTTCTTC.

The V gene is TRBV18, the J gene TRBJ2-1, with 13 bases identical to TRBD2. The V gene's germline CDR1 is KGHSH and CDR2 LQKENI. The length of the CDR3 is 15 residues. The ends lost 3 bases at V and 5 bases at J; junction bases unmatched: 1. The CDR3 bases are TGTGCCAGCTCACCCGGACTAGCGGGGGACAATGAGCAGTTCTTC. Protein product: CASSPGLAGDNEQFF.

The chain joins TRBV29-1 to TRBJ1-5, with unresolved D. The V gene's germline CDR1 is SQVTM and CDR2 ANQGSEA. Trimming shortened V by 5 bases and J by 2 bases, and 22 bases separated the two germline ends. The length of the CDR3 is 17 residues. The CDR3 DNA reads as TGCAGCGTTTTTTGGACTGATGGAGCCCGGGGCAATCAGCCCCAGCATTTT. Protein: CSVFWTDGARGNQPQHF.

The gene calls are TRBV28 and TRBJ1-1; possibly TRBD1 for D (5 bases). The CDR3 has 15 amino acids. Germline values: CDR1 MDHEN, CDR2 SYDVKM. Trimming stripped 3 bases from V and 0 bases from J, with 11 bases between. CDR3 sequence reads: CASSFESGMNTEAFF. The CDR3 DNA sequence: TGTGCCAGCAGTTTTGAGTCAGGGATGAACACTGAAGCTTTCTTT. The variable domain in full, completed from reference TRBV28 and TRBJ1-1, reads DVKVTQSSRYLVKRTGEKVFLECVQDMDHENMFWYRQDPGLGLRLIYFSYDVKMKEKGDIPEGYSVSREKKERFSLILESASTNQTSMYLCASSFESGMNTEAFFGQGTRLTVV.

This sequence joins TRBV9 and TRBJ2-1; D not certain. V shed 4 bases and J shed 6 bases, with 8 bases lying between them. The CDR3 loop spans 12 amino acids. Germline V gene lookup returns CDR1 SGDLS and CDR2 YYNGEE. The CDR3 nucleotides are TGTGCCAGCAGCACTCTTCTCAATGAGCAGTTCTTC. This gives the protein CASSTLLNEQFF.